Described below is a single T cell receptor (beta chain) sequence and its context. J lost 4 bases, V lost 4 bases, and 6 bases had no gene match. The CDR3 length is 16 residues. Germline CDR1 LNHDA, CDR2 SQIVND (reference sequence). The data were taken from a study of shared clonotypes between healthy human individuals. Generated by immunoSEQ multiplex PCR, the TCRdb table keeps only in-frame clones and is missing some. The table shows 450,000 to 550,000 clones, with 79% occurring only once. This clonotype was obtained from a woman aged 40 to 55 in good health. Some clones in this sample may be carry-over from other donors' samples. J is TRBJ2-2 and V is TRBV19; 10 positions agree with TRBD1. The sequenced sample consisted of PBMCs. Here the CDR3 reads CASSRDRGRGTGELFF. The CDR3 DNA sequence: TGTGCCAGTAGTAGGGACAGGGGTAGGGGCACCGGGGAGCTGTTTTTT.